Each of the 10 T cell receptor beta chains below was sequenced from the same sample in a study of blood T cell repertoires in COVID-19. Sequencing was performed with immunoSEQ multiplex PCR; in TCRdb, only in-frame clones are kept and a portion is missing. Of about 150,000 clones in the sample, approximately 81% were seen once. Sequencing input: peripheral blood. The source is a man between 18 and 29 years old with active or convalescent COVID-19.

This clone was seen a few times. The chain combines TRBV19 with TRBJ2-1, with D tentatively TRBD2 (6 bases). In germline, CDR1 is LNHDA, CDR2 SQIVND (reference sequence). V was pared by 6 bases and J by 0 bases, with 9 bases between. This CDR3 comprises 14 residues. In DNA, the CDR3 is TGTGCCAGTAGACACGGGAGCTCCTACAATGAGCAGTTCTTC. Translated, it gives CASRHGSSYNEQFF.

This clone was observed once. The chain employs TRBV7-2 and TRBJ2-7, with D possibly being TRBD2 (5 bases). The CDR3 extends over 14 amino acids. Germline V gene data show CDR1 as SGHTA and CDR2 as FQGNSA. Trimming left V 5 bases short and J 3 bases short, with 14 bases between. CDR3: CASSRPGEGYEQYF. The CDR3 bases are TGTGCCAGCAGCCGGCCGGGCGAGGGCTACGAGCAGTACTTC. Looking up the rest from reference TRBV7-2 and TRBJ2-7 gives the full variable domain: GAGVSQSPSNKVTEKGKDVELRCDPISGHTALYWYRQSLGQGLEFLIYFQGNSAPDKSGLPSDRFSAERTGGSVSTLTIQRTQQEDSAVYLCASSRPGEGYEQYFGPGTRLTVT.

The chain is built from TRBV6-5 and TRBJ2-2, with D possibly TRBD2 on 6 matching bases. Germline CDR1 MNHEY, CDR2 SVGAGI. Trimming shortened V by 10 bases and J by 1 base, and 16 bases separated the two germline ends. The CDR3 is 15 amino acids. The CDR3 is CATRRVAENTGELFF. As DNA, the CDR3 is TGTGCCACCAGGCGAGTAGCGGAGAACACCGGGGAGCTGTTTTTT.

The rearrangement joins TRBV6-5 to TRBJ2-1, with D possibly TRBD2 on 5 matching bases. This CDR3 is built from 15 residues. The germline V gene encodes CDR1 MNHEY and CDR2 SVGAGI. Trimming removed 5 bases from V and 4 bases from J, with 15 bases in between. The CDR3: CASSRSEASYNEQFF. In DNA form, the CDR3 reads TGTGCCAGCAGTCGGTCGGAGGCGTCTTACAATGAGCAGTTCTTC.

V and J are TRBV27 and TRBJ2-1, with D possibly being TRBD1 (5 bases). The germline gives CDR1 MNHEY, CDR2 SMNVEV (reference sequence). V lost 3 bases, J lost 0 bases, and 12 bases lay in between. The CDR3 loop spans 16 amino acids. CDR3 amino acids: CASSFGQGLSYNEQFF. The CDR3 DNA sequence: TGTGCCAGCAGTTTCGGGCAGGGCCTCTCCTACAATGAGCAGTTCTTC.

This clone turned up a few times. This sample also contains other DNA sequences that code for the same CDR3. This chain uses TRBV19 with TRBJ1-1; D unresolved. V was clipped by 1 base and J by 3 bases, with 6 bases between them. The CDR3 has 13 amino acids. In germline, CDR1 is LNHDA, CDR2 SQIVND (reference sequence). The CDR3 sequence: CASSIGRDTEAFF. As DNA, the CDR3 is TGTGCCAGTAGTATAGGTCGGGACACTGAAGCTTTCTTT.

This chain links TRBV6-1 with TRBJ2-1; D is perhaps TRBD1 (5 bases). Germline-derived CDR1 and CDR2 are MNHNS and SASEGT. Trimming stripped 1 base from V and 1 base from J, with 14 bases between. CDR3 length: 17 amino acids. The CDR3 here is CASSEGTPPMSYNEQFF. CDR3 coding DNA: TGTGCCAGCAGTGAAGGGACACCACCGATGTCCTACAATGAGCAGTTCTTC.

J is TRBJ2-1 and V is TRBV6-6, with D tentatively TRBD2 (6 bases). The CDR3 is 15 residues long. From germline, CDR1 is MNHNY and CDR2 SVGAGI (reference sequence). With 2 bases removed from V and 3 bases from J, the gap between germline ends came to 11 bases. The CDR3 coding sequence is TGTGCCAGCAGTTACGGGGCGGGGTACTACAATGAGCAGTTCTTC. Translated: CASSYGAGYYNEQFF.

This chain connects TRBV27 to TRBJ1-1; 7 positions agree with TRBD1. Trimming removed 7 bases from V and 1 base from J; junction bases left unmatched: 9. Germline lookup yields CDR1 MNHEY and CDR2 SMNVEV (reference sequence). The CDR3 is made up of 15 amino acids. CDR3 sequence reads: CASTTHRGRNTEAFF. In nucleotides, the CDR3 is TGTGCCAGCACCACACACAGGGGCCGGAACACTGAAGCTTTCTTT.

The chain joins TRBV7-2 to TRBJ1-4; 10 nucleotides line up with TRBD1. The junction had 8 bases not matched to a gene; V was cut back by 5 bases and J by 8 bases. CDR3 length equals 15 residues. Germline V gene sequence: CDR1 SGHTA, CDR2 FQGNSA. In DNA, the CDR3 is TGTGCCAGCAGCACCGACAGGGGGCGCACGGAAAAACTGTTTTTT. Encoded protein: CASSTDRGRTEKLFF.